The source of this T cell receptor beta chain is a study of tumor-infiltrating lymphocytes in primary liver carcinoma. The germline CDR1 and CDR2 sequences are GTSNPN and SVGIG (reference sequence). The V and J ends lost 2 bases and 8 bases respectively, with 15 bases between them. CDR3 length: 13 residues. About this clonotype: Its antigen remains unknown.

The source material, about 18-33 mg of unsorted bulk tissue, was used to co-extract RNA and DNA. Researchers generated TCR beta cDNA from about 530 ng of total RNA, relying on a constant-region primer. Generation of the TCR beta libraries relied on three nested multiplex PCR rounds using slightly modified ARM-PCR. It was with TRBV1-TRBV30 forward primers and a C-beta reverse primer that the first two PCR rounds were run, at roughly 10 cycles each. MiXCR, run by TCRdb on the multiplex PCR reads, gives a single entry per CDR3 protein. The data show more than 90,000 distinct CDR3 sequences, with around 66% seen just once and around 12% held by the top ten. Study results and limitations: Tumor top-250-clone fractions significantly exceeded those of blood (p = 0.039). Found in all five tumor regions were only about 8-25% of top clones.

The clonotype originates from a woman aged 60-75 years with primary liver carcinoma and hepatitis B virus infection. Sample: liver tumor tissue from sampling region 2. Subset defined: tumor region T2, inferior pole. The V call is TRBV30, the J call TRBJ1-2, with D hard to call. In nucleotides, the CDR3 is TGTGCCTGGAGTAATTCAAAAGATCGAGGCTACACCTTC. Protein sequence: CAWSNSKDRGYTF.